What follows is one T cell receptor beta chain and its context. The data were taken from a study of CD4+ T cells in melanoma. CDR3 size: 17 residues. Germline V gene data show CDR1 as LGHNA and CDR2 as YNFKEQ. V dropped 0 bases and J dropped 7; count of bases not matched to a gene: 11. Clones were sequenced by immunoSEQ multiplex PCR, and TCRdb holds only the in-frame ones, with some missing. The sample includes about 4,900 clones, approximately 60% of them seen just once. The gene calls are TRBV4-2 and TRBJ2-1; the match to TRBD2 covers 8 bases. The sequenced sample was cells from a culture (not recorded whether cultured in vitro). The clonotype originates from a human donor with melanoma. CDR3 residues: CASSQEFIRGGRNEQFF. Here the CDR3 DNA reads TGTGCCAGCAGCCAAGAATTTATCCGGGGGGGGCGGAATGAGCAGTTCTTC.